This is a list of T cell receptor beta chains from one sample in a study of T cell repertoires in cytomegalovirus infection. The antigens of these receptors remain unknown. Using its own MiXCR run on the reads, TCRdb lists one record per CDR3 protein. There are about 900,000 distinct CDR3 sequences in the sample; more than 25% occur only once, and roughly 13% lies in the top ten. Sequences were derived from cultured CD8+ T cells from PBMCs, sampled from culture after CMV antigen stimulation. Receptors originate from a human donor in good health (CMV status not recorded). Some clones in this sample may be carry-over from other donors' samples. The CDR3 runs from the conserved cysteine through the conserved F or W. The D gene is left open where the match is weak. Only some rows state a clone size, as once, few, many or a class for expanded clones.

v_call	j_call	clone_size	d_call	cdr3_nt	cdr3_aa
TRBV7-8	TRBJ2-7	few	-	TGTGCCAGCAGCTTAGGGGGCAGGGTAGTTGACGAGCAGTACTTC	CASSLGGRVVDEQYF
TRBV15	TRBJ2-7	-	-	TGTGCCACCAGCAGAGATGCGGCAGGGGGGTTCGACGAGCAGTACTTC	CATSRDAAGGFDEQYF
TRBV6-1	TRBJ1-5	-	TRBD1	TGTGCCAGCAGACGGACAGGAACCGATCAGCCCCAGCATTTT	CASRRTGTDQPQHF
TRBV27	TRBJ1-1	-	-	TGTGCCAGCAGTTATCAGGGGCCTGGTGAAGCTTTCTTT	CASSYQGPGEAFF
TRBV6-1	TRBJ2-7	-	-	TGTGCCACAATGAGAGCGGGTTACACCTACGAGCAGTACTTC	CATMRAGYTYEQYF
TRBV9	TRBJ1-1	few	-	TGTGCCAGCAGTCCCCCATCACACTTAGACCGGGACACTGAAGCTTTCTTT	CASSPPSHLDRDTEAFF
TRBV14	TRBJ1-1	once	-	TGTGCCAGCAGCCAAGATAGCAGTGGGAACACTGAAGCTTTCTTT	CASSQDSSGNTEAFF
TRBV6-6	TRBJ1-1	-	-	TGTGCCAGCGAGTGGGGTATTAACACTGAAGCTTTCTTT	CASEWGINTEAFF
TRBV7-2	TRBJ2-1	many	-	TGTGCCAGCAGCTTAGGGCGCTCAGGGTACAATGAGCAGTTCTTC	CASSLGRSGYNEQFF
TRBV7-7	TRBJ2-1	-	TRBD2	TGTGCTAGCAGCTTAGCGACTAGCGGGGGGGACAATGAGCAGTTCTTC	CASSLATSGGDNEQFF
TRBV6-1	TRBJ1-1	few	-	TGTGCCAGCACCCCACGGGCGGGGGCGACGAACACTGAAGCTTTCTTT	CASTPRAGATNTEAFF
TRBV29-1	TRBJ2-7	-	TRBD1	TGCAGCGTAGGGACAGGACGGGCTTACGAGCAGTACTTC	CSVGTGRAYEQYF
TRBV6-2/TRBV6-3	TRBJ1-1	-	-	TGTGCCAGCAGACCTGAACAGCCCGCATCTGACACTGAAGCTTTCTTT	CASRPEQPASDTEAFF
TRBV2	TRBJ2-5	few	-	TGTGCCAGCAGTGGTGAACTCCGGGCGGAGACCCAGTACTTC	CASSGELRAETQYF
TRBV12-3/TRBV12-4	TRBJ2-1	few	-	TGTGCCAGCAACCCCAGGGGGGGGATTTACAATGAGCAGTTCTTC	CASNPRGGIYNEQFF
TRBV7-6	TRBJ2-2	few	-	TGTGCCAGCAGCTCCTCGCACACCGGGGAGCTGTTTTTT	CASSSSHTGELFF
TRBV4-1	TRBJ2-7	-	-	TGTGCCAGCAGCCTCGGGGGCAACCCTTTCGAGCAGTACTTC	CASSLGGNPFEQYF
TRBV18	TRBJ2-1	few	-	TGTGCCAGCTCACGACGACAGGACCTAAGCTCCTACAATGAGCAGTTCTTC	CASSRRQDLSSYNEQFF
TRBV7-8	TRBJ2-1	-	-	TGTGCCAGCAGCCAACCGTGGGTAGTCAAGCACGGTGAGCAGTTCTTC	CASSQPWVVKHGEQFF
TRBV4-3	TRBJ2-1	-	-	TGCGCCAGCAGCCAAGACATCTCACTCCTCTCCTACAATGAGCAGTTCTTC	CASSQDISLLSYNEQFF
TRBV27	TRBJ1-1	-	-	TGTGCCAGCAGCCCAGGGAGTCCTTGGAACACTGAAGCTTTCTTT	CASSPGSPWNTEAFF
TRBV29-1	TRBJ1-4	few	TRBD1	TGCAGCGTCGTACGTGGGACAGGGAGCAAACTGTTTTTT	CSVVRGTGSKLFF
TRBV7-6	TRBJ2-2	many	-	TGTGCCAGCAGCCCCGAGACAGTGCTCGTCACCGGGGAGCTGTTTTTT	CASSPETVLVTGELFF
TRBV7-9	TRBJ1-4	-	TRBD1	TGTGCCAGCAGCCTAACCGGGACAGCGTCAACTAATGAAAAACTGTTTTTT	CASSLTGTASTNEKLFF
TRBV27	TRBJ2-3	-	-	TGTGCCAGCAGTTTAAAAGGTACAGATACGCAGTATTTT	CASSLKGTDTQYF
TRBV28	TRBJ1-4	-	-	TGTGCCAGCAGTTTAAATCAGGGGTACCGAGAAGATAATGAAAAACTGTTTTTT	CASSLNQGYREDNEKLFF
TRBV7-2	TRBJ2-2	-	-	TGTGCCAGCAGCTCTACAGGGTTCACCGGGGCGCTGTTTTTT	CASSSTGFTGALFF
TRBV5-3	TRBJ2-7	-	-	TGTGCCAGCAGCCCCACGGCAGGGATGAACTCCTACGAGCAGTACTTC	CASSPTAGMNSYEQYF
TRBV7-9	TRBJ1-2	few	-	TGTGCCAGCAGCTTAGGGACAGCGGTCTTTGGCTACACCTTC	CASSLGTAVFGYTF
TRBV6-2/TRBV6-3	TRBJ1-1	-	-	TGTGCCAGCACCCTGGACCAGCTGAACACTGAAGCTTTCTTT	CASTLDQLNTEAFF
TRBV7-2	TRBJ1-1	many	-	TGTGCCAGCAGCTTAGGGGGGGAGGGGACTGAAGCTTTCTTT	CASSLGGEGTEAFF
TRBV10-3	TRBJ2-3	-	TRBD1	TGTGCCATCAGTGAGTCGCTACAGGGGGCGAGTACGCAGTATTTT	CAISESLQGASTQYF
TRBV10-3	TRBJ1-1	-	-	TGTGCCATCAGTGACCAATTTGAAGCTTTCTTT	CAISDQFEAFF
TRBV20-1	TRBJ2-5	-	TRBD1	TGCAGTGCTGCCCACTACAGGGGCTCAGAGACCCAGTACTTC	CSAAHYRGSETQYF
TRBV24-1	TRBJ1-5	few	-	TGTGCCACCAGGGACACGGACGGCCAGCCCCAGCATTTT	CATRDTDGQPQHF